This paragraph covers one TCR beta chain sequence. The target antigen is unknown. The CDR3 has 14 residues. Germline-derived CDR1 and CDR2 are SGHKS and YYEKEE (reference sequence). The V and J ends lost 1 base and 2 bases respectively, with 7 bases between them. These data come from a study of T cell responses to AZD1222 COVID-19 vaccine. Libraries were prepared by immunoSEQ multiplex PCR; TCRdb keeps only in-frame clonotypes and omits some of them. The repertoire has around 150,000 clones, 80% to 90% of them found once; the top ten carry 1.9%. Study observations and caveats: At study baseline, merely roughly 6 AZD1222 recipients were seropositive. The donor cohort was predominantly white British with a female majority, and clonal diversity may have been underestimated.

This chain joins TRBV5-5 and TRBJ1-5; D unresolved. The input for sequencing was peripheral blood, taken on day 0 of AZD1222 vaccination. This clonotype was obtained from an adult in good health. The CDR3 DNA follows: TGTGCCAGCAGCTTGCGGGAGGGCAATCAGCCCCAGCATTTT. As protein: CASSLREGNQPQHF.